The 8 T cell receptor beta chains given below trace back to one sample, sequenced in a study of blood T cell repertoires in COVID-19. Some clones are missing from TCRdb's copy, which holds only in-frame ones; the method was immunoSEQ multiplex PCR. This table has almost 250,000 clones, roughly nine tenths appearing once. Material for sequencing was peripheral blood. The receptors come from a woman in her sixties who had recovered from COVID-19.

The chain employs TRBV5-1 and TRBJ2-3; 10 bases are shared with TRBD2. V trimming: 0 bases; J trimming: 6 bases; junction bases outside the gene matches: 10. Germline V lookup: CDR1 SGHRS, CDR2 YFSETQ. This CDR3 contains 17 residues. The CDR3 region has the DNA TGCGCCAGCAGCTTGGTCCTAGCGGGGGCTCGGGGGGATACGCAGTATTTT. Encoded protein: CASSLVLAGARGDTQYF. The variable domain in full, with the rest retrieved from reference TRBV5-1 and TRBJ2-3, is KAGVTQTPRYLIKTRGQQVTLSCSPISGHRSVSWYQQTPGQGLQFLFEYFSETQRNKGNFPGRFSGRQFSNSRSEMNVSTLELGDSALYLCASSLVLAGARGDTQYFGPGTRLTVL.

The chain uses TRBV7-2 and TRBJ2-3, with D possibly matching TRBD2 (7 bases). Trimming removed 5 bases from V and 4 bases from J, with 19 bases in between. Germline CDR1 is SGHTA and CDR2 is FQGNSA. The CDR3 runs to 16 residues. The CDR3: CASSPLGGGGADTQYF. The CDR3 region has the DNA TGTGCCAGCAGCCCCCTAGGGGGGGGCGGTGCAGATACGCAGTATTTT.

The gene calls are TRBV9 and TRBJ1-2; 9 bases are shared with TRBD1. Germline V lookup: CDR1 SGDLS, CDR2 YYNGEE. CDR3 length: 15 residues. Losses at the gene ends were 2 bases for V and 4 bases for J; bases not matched to a gene: 6. This CDR3 is CASSVGQGYRYGYTF. The CDR3 coding sequence is TGTGCCAGCAGCGTCGGACAGGGGTACCGCTATGGCTACACCTTC.

Of note for this clone: Compared with germline, one end of the junction differs, possibly owing to a read error. The genes are TRBV14 and TRBJ2-7; 7 nucleotides match TRBD1. Germline assignment: CDR1 SGHDN and CDR2 FVKESK. The length of the CDR3 is 13 residues. CDR3 sequence reads: CASSPGTAPLIGF. CDR3 nucleotides: TGTGCCAGCAGCCCCGGGACAGCCCCGCTGATCGGCTTC.

This chain uses TRBV5-8 with TRBJ2-2; D may be TRBD1 (5 bases). The CDR3 has 15 residues. Between the trimmed V and J ends, which lost 2 bases and 2 bases, there was a span of 10 bases. Germline loops: CDR1 SGHTS, CDR2 YDEGEE. CDR3: CASSFETGNTGELFF. CDR3 coding DNA: TGTGCCAGCAGCTTCGAAACAGGAAACACCGGGGAGCTGTTTTTT.

In this sample, this clone is medium-sized. The V call is TRBV2, the J call TRBJ2-3; no reliable D call. Germline lookup yields CDR1 SNHLY and CDR2 FYNNEI. V lost 10 bases and J 2 bases, leaving 13 bases between the germline ends. The CDR3 has 13 residues. This CDR3 reads CATGPPYTDTQYF. The CDR3 region has the DNA TGTGCCACCGGTCCACCATACACAGATACGCAGTATTTT.

The chain couples TRBV11-2 to TRBJ1-1, with D unresolved. The CDR3 has 13 amino acids. The V end lost 2 bases, the J end lost 4 bases, and 8 bases lay between the germline ends. Looked up from germline, CDR1 is SGHAT and CDR2 is FQNNGV. The CDR3 here is CASSLSGGTEAFF. The CDR3 bases are TGTGCCAGCAGCTTAAGTGGCGGCACTGAAGCTTTCTTT.

This chain joins TRBV5-8 and TRBJ2-3, with TRBD1 identical over 9 bases. V dropped 6 bases and J dropped 6; count of bases not matched to a gene: 8. CDR1 SGHTS and CDR2 YDEGEE come from the germline V gene. The CDR3 is 14 residues long. This chain's CDR3 is CASTPGQGLDTQYF. The CDR3 DNA is TGTGCCAGCACCCCGGGACAGGGTCTGGATACGCAGTATTTT.